This T cell receptor (beta chain) was profiled in a study of T-cell reconstitution after alpha-beta-depleted transplantation in children. This CDR3 contains 15 residues. V dropped 5 bases and J dropped 6; count of bases not matched to a gene: 8. The germline V gene has CDR1 SGHRS and CDR2 YFSETQ. Preparation of the TCRbeta library was carried out with unique molecular identifiers. TCRdb fed the PCR reads into MiXCR, producing one record per CDR3 protein. The sample holds fewer than 750,000 distinct CDR3 sequences, roughly 24% seen once. General observations from the study: Certain patients had high TCRbeta diversity at day 60, and it came from recipient T cells and thymic progenitors that survived. By one year post-transplant, T-cell counts and diversity largely arose from T cells that were newly produced. In patients about two months after transplant, alpha-beta T cells reportedly arose from several hundred expanded graft clones.

As for this clonotype: Its antigen is still unknown.

The receptor was derived from a boy in the first two years of life who had a stem cell transplant for acute myeloid leukemia, so the T cells may come from the graft donor. V and J are TRBV5-1 and TRBJ2-2; TRBD1 agrees at 9 bases. This sample comprised PBMCs, mostly from graft donor cells, obtained 360 days after TCRalphabeta/CD19-depleted stem cell transplant. The CDR3 loop reads CASSTGGTNAGELFF. The CDR3 coding sequence is TGCGCCAGCAGTACAGGGGGCACCAACGCCGGGGAGCTGTTTTTT.